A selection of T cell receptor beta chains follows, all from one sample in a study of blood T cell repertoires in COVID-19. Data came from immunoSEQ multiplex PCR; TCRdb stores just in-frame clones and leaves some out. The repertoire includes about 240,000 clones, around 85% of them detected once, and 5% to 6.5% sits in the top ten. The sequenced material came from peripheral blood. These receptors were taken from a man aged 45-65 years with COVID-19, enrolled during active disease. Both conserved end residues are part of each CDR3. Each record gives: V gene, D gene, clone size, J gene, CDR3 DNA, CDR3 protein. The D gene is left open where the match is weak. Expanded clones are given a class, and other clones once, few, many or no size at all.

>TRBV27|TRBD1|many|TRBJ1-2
TGTGCCAGCAGTATGGGGGGACAGAACTATGGCTACACCTTC
CASSMGGQNYGYTF
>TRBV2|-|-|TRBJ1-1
TGTGCCAGCAGTGATGAGGTAACTGAAGCTTTCTTT
CASSDEVTEAFF
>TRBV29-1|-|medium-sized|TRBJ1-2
TGCAGCGCCCAGGCGGGGGGACGAGACTATGGCTACACCTTC
CSAQAGGRDYGYTF
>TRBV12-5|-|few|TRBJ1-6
TGTGCTAGTGGTCTGGCCGCGGGGAATTCACCCCTCCACTTT
CASGLAAGNSPLHF
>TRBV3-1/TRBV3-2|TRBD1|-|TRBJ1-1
TGTGCCAGCAGCCCAGGACAGGGGACTGAAGCTTTCTTT
CASSPGQGTEAFF
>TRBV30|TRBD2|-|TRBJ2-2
TGTGCCTGGAGTGTACAGGCTAGCGGGGGGGCTGCCGGGGAGCTGTTTTTT
CAWSVQASGGAAGELFF
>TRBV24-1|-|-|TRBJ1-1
TGTGCCACCAGTGATAGGGGGGGCCCTAATGAAGCTTTCTTT
CATSDRGGPNEAFF
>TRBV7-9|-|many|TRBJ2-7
TGTGCCAGCAGCTTAGTAACAGGTTCCTACGAGCAGTACTTC
CASSLVTGSYEQYF
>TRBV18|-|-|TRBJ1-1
TGTGCCAGCTCACCGTTACAAGGAGACACTGAAGCTTTCTTT
CASSPLQGDTEAFF
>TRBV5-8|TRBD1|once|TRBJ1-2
TGTGCCAGCAACCCGGGACAGGGGGCCGAGGGCTACACCTTC
CASNPGQGAEGYTF
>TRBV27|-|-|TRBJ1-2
TGTGCCAGCAGTTTATCAAGCGGCTATGGCTACACCTTC
CASSLSSGYGYTF
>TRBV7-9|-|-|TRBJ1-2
TGTGCCAGCACCCCCCAGGCGGGCTATGGCTACACCTTC
CASTPQAGYGYTF
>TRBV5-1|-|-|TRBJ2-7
TGCGCCAGCAGCTTGGAACCTAGAGGCGAGCAGTACTTC
CASSLEPRGEQYF
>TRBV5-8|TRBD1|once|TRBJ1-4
TGTGCCAGCATCCGGGACAGGGTAGGAGAAAAACTGTTTTTT
CASIRDRVGEKLFF
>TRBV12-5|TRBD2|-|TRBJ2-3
TGTGCTAGTGGTTCCACTGCGGGGGGATTCACAGATACGCAGTATTTT
CASGSTAGGFTDTQYF
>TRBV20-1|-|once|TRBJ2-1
TGCAGTGCTAGGGCAGACAATGAGCAGTTCTTC
CSARADNEQFF
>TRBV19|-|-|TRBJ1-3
TGTGCCAGTAGTCTCCAGGGAAGGGGAAACACCATATATTTT
CASSLQGRGNTIYF
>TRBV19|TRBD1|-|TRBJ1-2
TGTGCCAGTAGTACCCAGGGGGCGCGAACTGGCTACACCTTC
CASSTQGARTGYTF
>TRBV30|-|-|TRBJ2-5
TGTGCCTGGAGTCCCCGGGAGACCCAGTACTTC
CAWSPRETQYF